Included here is one T cell receptor beta chain sequence, with context. Its target is not known. Only in-frame clones appear in the TCRdb table, and some are missing; sequencing was by immunoSEQ multiplex PCR. This table holds approximately 300,000 clones, 86% found once. V was shortened by 2 bases and J by 4 bases, with 11 bases between the two germline ends. In germline, CDR1 is KGHSH, CDR2 LQKENI. CDR3 length: 15 amino acids. This sample was taken from a study of Ad26.COV2.S vaccination and SARS-CoV-2 variants. Study background: Intramuscularly, Ad26.COV2.S was given either once or twice, 56 days apart.

Regarding the study as a whole: Vaccinees displayed broader spike-specific TCR repertoires than placebo recipients.

Treatment defined: some 19 received Ad26.COV2.S at low or high dose, single or two shots; about 5 received placebo; per-sample allocation not given. Day 63 following the first vaccine or placebo injection was when the samples were taken. The TCR originated in a person between 18 and 60 years old who received the Ad26.COV2.S COVID-19 vaccine or a placebo. This chain joins TRBV18 and TRBJ2-2; weak D call: TRBD1 (5 bases). The material was peripheral blood, obtained in a trial of Ad26.COV2.S vaccine versus placebo. CDR3 loop: CASSPMDDSTGELFF. The CDR3 region has the DNA TGTGCCAGCTCACCAATGGACGACAGCACCGGGGAGCTGTTTTTT.